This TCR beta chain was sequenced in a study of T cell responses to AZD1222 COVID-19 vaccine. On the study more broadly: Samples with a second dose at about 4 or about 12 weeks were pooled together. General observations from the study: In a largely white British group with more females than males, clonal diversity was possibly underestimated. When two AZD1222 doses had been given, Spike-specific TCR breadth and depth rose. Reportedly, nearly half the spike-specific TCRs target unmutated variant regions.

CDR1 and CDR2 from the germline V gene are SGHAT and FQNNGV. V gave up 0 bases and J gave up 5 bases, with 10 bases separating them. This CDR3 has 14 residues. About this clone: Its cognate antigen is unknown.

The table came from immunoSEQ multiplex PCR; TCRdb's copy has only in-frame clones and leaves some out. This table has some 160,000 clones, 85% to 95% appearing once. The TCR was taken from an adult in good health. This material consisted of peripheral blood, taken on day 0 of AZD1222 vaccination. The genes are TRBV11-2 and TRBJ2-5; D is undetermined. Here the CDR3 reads CASSLDRNAETQYF. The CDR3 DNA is TGTGCCAGCAGCTTAGATAGGAATGCGGAGACCCAGTACTTC.